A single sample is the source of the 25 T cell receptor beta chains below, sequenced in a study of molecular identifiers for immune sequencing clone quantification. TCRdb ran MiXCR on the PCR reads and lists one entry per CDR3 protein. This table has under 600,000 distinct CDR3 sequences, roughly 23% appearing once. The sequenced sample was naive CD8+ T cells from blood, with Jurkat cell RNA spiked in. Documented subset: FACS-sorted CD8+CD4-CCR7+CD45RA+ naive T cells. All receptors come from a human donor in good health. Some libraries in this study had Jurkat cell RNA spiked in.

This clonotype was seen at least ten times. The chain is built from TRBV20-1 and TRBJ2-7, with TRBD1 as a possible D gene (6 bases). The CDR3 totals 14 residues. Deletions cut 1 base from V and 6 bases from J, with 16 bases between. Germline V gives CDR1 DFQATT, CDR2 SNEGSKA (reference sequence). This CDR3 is CSARGTDKSPEQYF. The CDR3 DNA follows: TGCAGTGCTAGAGGGACAGATAAGTCTCCCGAGCAGTACTTC.

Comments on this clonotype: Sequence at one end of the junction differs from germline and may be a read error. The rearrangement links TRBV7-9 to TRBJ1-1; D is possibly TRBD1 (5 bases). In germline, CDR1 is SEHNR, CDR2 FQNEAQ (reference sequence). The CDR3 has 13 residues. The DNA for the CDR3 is TGTGCCAGCAGCTTAGACAGGAACCCTGAAGCTTTCTTT. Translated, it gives CASSLDRNPEAFF.

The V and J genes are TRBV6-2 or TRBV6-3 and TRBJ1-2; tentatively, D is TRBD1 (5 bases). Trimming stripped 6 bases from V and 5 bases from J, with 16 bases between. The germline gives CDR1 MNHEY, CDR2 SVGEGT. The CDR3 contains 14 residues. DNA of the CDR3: TGTGCCAGCAGCCCCTCCCTGGGGGATTATGGCTACACCTTC. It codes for CASSPSLGDYGYTF.

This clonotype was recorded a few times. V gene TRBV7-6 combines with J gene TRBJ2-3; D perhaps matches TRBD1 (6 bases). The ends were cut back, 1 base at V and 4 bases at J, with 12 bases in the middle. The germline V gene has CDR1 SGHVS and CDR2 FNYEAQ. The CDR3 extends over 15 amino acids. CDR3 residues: CASSLGGRGSDTQYF. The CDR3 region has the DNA TGTGCCAGCAGCTTAGGTGGCAGGGGCTCAGATACGCAGTATTTT.

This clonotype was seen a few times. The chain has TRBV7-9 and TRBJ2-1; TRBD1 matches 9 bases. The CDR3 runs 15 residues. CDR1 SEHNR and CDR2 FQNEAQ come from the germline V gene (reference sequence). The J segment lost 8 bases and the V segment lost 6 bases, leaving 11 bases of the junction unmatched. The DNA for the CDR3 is TGTGCCAGCAGTATTAGGACAGGGGTTCTGGATGAGCAGTTCTTC. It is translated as CASSIRTGVLDEQFF.

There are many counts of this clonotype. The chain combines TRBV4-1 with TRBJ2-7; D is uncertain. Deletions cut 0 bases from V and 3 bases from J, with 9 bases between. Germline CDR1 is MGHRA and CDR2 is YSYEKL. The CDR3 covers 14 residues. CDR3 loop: CASSQEYGSYEQYF. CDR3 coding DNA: TGCGCCAGCAGCCAAGAGTATGGCAGCTACGAGCAGTACTTC.

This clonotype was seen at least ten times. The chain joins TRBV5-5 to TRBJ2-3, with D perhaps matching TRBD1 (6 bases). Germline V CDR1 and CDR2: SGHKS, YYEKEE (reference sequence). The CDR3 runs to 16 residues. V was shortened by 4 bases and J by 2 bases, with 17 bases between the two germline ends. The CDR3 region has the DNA TGTGCCAGCAGCGGGGGCGGGTGGGCCTACACAGATACGCAGTATTTT. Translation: CASSGGGWAYTDTQYF. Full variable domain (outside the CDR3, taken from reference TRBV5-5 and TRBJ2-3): DAGVTQSPTHLIKTRGQQVTLRCSPISGHKSVSWYQQVLGQGPQFIFQYYEKEERGRGNFPDRFSARQFPNYSSELNVNALLLGDSALYLCASSGGGWAYTDTQYFGPGTRLTVL.

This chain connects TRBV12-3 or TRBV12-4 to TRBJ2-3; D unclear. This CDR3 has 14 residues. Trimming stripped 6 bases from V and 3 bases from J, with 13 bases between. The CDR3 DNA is TGTGCCAGCAGCCTTTGGGCTATTACAGATACGCAGTATTTT. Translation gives CASSLWAITDTQYF.

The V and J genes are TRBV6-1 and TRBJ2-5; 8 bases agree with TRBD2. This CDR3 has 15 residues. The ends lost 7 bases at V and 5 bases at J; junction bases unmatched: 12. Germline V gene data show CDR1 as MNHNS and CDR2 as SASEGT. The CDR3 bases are TGTGCCAGCACTTCATTTAGACTAGCGATGGAGACCCAGTACTTC. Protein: CASTSFRLAMETQYF.

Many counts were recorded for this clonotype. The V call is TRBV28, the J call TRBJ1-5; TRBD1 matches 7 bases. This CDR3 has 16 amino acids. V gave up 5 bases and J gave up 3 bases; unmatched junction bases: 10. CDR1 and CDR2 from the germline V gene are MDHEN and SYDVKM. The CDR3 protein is CASSAPLGQPNQPQHF. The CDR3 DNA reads TGTGCCAGCAGTGCGCCGCTGGGACAGCCCAATCAGCCCCAGCATTTT. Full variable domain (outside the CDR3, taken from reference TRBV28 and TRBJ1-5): DVKVTQSSRYLVKRTGEKVFLECVQDMDHENMFWYRQDPGLGLRLIYFSYDVKMKEKGDIPEGYSVSREKKERFSLILESASTNQTSMYLCASSAPLGQPNQPQHFGDGTRLSIL.

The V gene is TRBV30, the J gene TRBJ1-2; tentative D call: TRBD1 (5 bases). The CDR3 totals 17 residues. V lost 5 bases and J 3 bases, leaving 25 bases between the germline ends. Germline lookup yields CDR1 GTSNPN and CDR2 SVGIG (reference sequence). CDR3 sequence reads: CAWGEDSSGYYYYGYTF. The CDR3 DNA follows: TGTGCCTGGGGGGAAGACTCATCAGGGTATTATTACTATGGCTACACCTTC.

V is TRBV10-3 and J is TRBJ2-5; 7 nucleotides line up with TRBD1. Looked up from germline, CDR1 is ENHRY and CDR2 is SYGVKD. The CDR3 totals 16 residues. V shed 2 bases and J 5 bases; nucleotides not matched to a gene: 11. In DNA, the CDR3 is TGTGCCATCAGTGAGCCCCAGGGGGACCGCGGTGAGACCCAGTACTTC. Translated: CAISEPQGDRGETQYF.

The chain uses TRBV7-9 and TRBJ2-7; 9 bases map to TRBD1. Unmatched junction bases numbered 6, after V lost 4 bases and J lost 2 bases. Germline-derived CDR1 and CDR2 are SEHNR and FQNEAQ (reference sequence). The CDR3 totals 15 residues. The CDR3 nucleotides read TGTGCCAGCAGCTCCGGGCGACAGGGGGCCTACGAGCAGTACTTC. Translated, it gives CASSSGRQGAYEQYF.

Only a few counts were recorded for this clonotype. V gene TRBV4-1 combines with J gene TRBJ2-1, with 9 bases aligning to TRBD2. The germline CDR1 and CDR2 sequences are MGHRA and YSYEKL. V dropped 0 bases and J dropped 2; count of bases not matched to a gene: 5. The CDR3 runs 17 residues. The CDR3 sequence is CASSQDPLAGPYNEQFF. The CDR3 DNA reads TGCGCCAGCAGCCAAGACCCGCTAGCGGGGCCCTACAATGAGCAGTTCTTC.

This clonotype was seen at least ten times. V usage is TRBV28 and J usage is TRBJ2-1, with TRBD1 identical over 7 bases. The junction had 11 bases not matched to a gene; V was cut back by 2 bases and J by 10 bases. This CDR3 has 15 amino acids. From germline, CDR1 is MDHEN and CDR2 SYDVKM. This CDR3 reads CASSLILAGGEEQFF. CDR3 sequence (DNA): TGTGCCAGCAGTTTAATCCTGGCAGGGGGAGAGGAGCAGTTCTTC.

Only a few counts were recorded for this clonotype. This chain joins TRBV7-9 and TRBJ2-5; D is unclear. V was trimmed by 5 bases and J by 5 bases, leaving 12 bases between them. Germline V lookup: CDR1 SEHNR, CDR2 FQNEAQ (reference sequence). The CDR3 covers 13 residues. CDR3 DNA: TGTGCCAGCAGCCCCCGCAGCCGGGAGACCCAGTACTTC. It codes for CASSPRSRETQYF.

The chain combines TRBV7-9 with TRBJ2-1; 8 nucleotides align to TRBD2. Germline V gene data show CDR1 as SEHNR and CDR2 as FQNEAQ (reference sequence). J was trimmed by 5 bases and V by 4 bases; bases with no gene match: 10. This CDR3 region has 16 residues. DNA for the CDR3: TGTGCCAGCAGCTGGACTAGCAACACCTACGACAATGAGCAGTTCTTC. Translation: CASSWTSNTYDNEQFF. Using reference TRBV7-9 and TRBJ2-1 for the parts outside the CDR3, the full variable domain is DTGVSQNPRHKITKRGQNVTFRCDPISEHNRLYWYRQTLGQGPEFLTYFQNEAQLEKSRLLSDRFSAERPKGSFSTLEIQRTEQGDSAMYLCASSWTSNTYDNEQFFGPGTRLTVL.

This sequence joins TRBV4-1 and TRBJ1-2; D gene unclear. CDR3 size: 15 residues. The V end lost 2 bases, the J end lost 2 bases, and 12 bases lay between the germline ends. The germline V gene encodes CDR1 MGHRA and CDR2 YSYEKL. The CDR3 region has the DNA TGCGCCAGCAGCCAAAAAGAACTGACGAACTATGGCTACACCTTC. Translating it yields CASSQKELTNYGYTF.

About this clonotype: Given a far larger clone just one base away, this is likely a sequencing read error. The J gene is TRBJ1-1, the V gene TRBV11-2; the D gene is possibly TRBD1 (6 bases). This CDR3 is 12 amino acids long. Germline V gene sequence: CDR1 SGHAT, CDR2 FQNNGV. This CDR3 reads CTSSLGATEAFF. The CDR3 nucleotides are TGTACCAGCAGCTTGGGGGCCACTGAAGCTTTCTTT.

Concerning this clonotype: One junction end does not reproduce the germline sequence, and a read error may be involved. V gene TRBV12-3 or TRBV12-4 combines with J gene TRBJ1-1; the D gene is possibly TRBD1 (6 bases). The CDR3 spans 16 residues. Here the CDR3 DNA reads TGTGCCGGCAGTTTAGTGAGGACAGAAATGAACACTGAAGCTTTCTTT. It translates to CAGSLVRTEMNTEAFF.

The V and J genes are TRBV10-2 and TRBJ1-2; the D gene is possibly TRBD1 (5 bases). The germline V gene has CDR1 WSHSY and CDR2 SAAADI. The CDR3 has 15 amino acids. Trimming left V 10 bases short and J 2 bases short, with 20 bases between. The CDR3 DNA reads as TGCGCCATCCAATATATTACAGGAGCAAACTATGGCTACACCTTC. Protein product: CAIQYITGANYGYTF.

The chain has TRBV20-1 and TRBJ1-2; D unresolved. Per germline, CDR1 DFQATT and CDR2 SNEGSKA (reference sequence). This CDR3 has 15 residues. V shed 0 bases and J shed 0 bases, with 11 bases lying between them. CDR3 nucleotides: TGCAGTGCTAGAGATTGGGAAGGGACTAACTATGGCTACACCTTC. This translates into CSARDWEGTNYGYTF.

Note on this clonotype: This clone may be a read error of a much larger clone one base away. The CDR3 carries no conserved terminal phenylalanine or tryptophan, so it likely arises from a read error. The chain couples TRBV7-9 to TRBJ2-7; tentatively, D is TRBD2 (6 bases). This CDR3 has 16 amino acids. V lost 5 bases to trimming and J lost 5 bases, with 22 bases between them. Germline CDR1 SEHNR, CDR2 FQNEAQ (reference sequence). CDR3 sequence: CASSPPPGLYFHEQYL. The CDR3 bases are TGTGCCAGCAGCCCCCCCCCGGGACTGTACTTTCACGAGCAGTACCTC.

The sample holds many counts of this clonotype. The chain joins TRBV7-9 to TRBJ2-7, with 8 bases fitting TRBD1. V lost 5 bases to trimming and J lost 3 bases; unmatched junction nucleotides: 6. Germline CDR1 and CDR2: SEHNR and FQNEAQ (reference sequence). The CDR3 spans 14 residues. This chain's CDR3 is CASSPRQGFYEQYF. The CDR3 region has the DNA TGTGCCAGCAGCCCTAGACAGGGGTTCTACGAGCAGTACTTC.

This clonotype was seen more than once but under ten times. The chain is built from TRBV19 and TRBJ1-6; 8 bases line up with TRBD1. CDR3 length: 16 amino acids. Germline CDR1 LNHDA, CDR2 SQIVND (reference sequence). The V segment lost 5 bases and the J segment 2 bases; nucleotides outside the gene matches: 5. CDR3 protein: CASSPGGRAYNSPLHF. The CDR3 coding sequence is TGTGCCAGTAGTCCAGGGGGCAGGGCCTATAATTCACCCCTCCACTTT.